The sequence of this TCR beta chain was determined in a study of graft-versus-host responses after intestinal transplantation. Overall study context: All of the recipients had induction that used anti-thymocyte globulin, then tacrolimus and steroids for two to four years.

Measured with immunoSEQ multiplex PCR; TCRdb has only the in-frame clones, and not every one. The table includes about 19,000 clones, approximately 39% detected once. The CDR3 runs to 16 residues. CDR1 SGHRS and CDR2 YFSETQ come from the germline V gene. Points on this clone: The junction departs from germline at one end; a sequencing error may be responsible.

General study findings and limits: Some GvH clones were seen earlier in gut or blood, suggesting intestinal origin.

Responders that carried the CFSE label, approximately 200,000 of them, were plated with approximately 200,000 irradiated, violet-dye-labeled stimulator cells. Material: alloreactive CD4+ T cells from a mixed lymphocyte reaction culture, obtained before transplantation. Subset noted: CFSE-low proliferating T cells sorted from approximately six-day pre-transplant mixed lymphocyte reaction (GvH or HvG direction). The genes are TRBV5-1 and TRBJ2-3; 14 bases line up with TRBD2. This TCR was recovered from a human patient who was an organ donor for intestinal transplantation. The CDR3 bases are TGCGCCAGCAGCTTGCGTGGACTAGCGGGAGGACCAATACTGAATTTT. Protein: CASSLRGLAGGPILNF. Full variable domain (missing parts from reference TRBV5-1 and TRBJ2-3): KAGVTQTPRYLIKTRGQQVTLSCSPISGHRSVSWYQQTPGQGLQFLFEYFSETQRNKGNFPGRFSGRQFSNSRSEMNVSTLELGDSALYLCASSLRGLAGGPILNFGPGTRLTVL.